This TCR beta chain was obtained from a study of T-cell reconstitution after alpha-beta-depleted transplantation in children. General study findings and limits: It was reported that alpha-beta T cells came from several hundred expanded graft clones (about two months after transplant). Surviving recipient T cells and thymic progenitors accounted for the high day-60 TCRbeta diversity observed in some patients.

This clonotype showed up just a few times. What it binds is not known. Preparation of the TCRbeta library was carried out with unique molecular identifiers. From the PCR reads, TCRdb called clonotypes with MiXCR, one entry per CDR3 protein. The sample shows fewer than 700,000 distinct CDR3 sequences, 10% to 15% of them seen only once. The sequence came from a male patient aged 10-17 years who had a stem cell transplant for acute myeloid leukemia, so the T cells may come from the graft donor. Specimen: PBMCs, mostly from graft donor cells, collected 360 days after TCRalphabeta/CD19-depleted stem cell transplant.

As DNA, the CDR3 is TGCAGCGCCGTAGGGACTAGCGGGAGAACGTACGAGCAGTACTTC. Residues: CSAVGTSGRTYEQYF. The gene calls are TRBV29-1 and TRBJ2-7; 14 bases fit TRBD2. The CDR3 extends over 15 amino acids. V dropped 7 bases and J dropped 4; count of bases not matched to a gene: 9. Germline CDR1 reads SQVTM; CDR2 reads ANQGSEA.